Detailed here is one T cell receptor beta chain. Its specificity is unknown. Hyperthyroidism in the patients, aged 18 to 65, was newly diagnosed and under 2 months in duration. Clinical symptoms, serum thyroxine and TRAb, thyroid ultrasound and orbital computed tomography together formed the diagnostic basis. The PBMCs were taken from around 9.1 ml of fresh peripheral blood. These data belong to a study of T cells in Graves' hyperthyroidism and ophthalmopathy. Study outcomes and limitations: A 13 V-J model separated ophthalmopathy from stable hyperthyroidism.

With 5 bases clipped from V and 7 bases from J, the junction kept 5 bases outside the gene matches. The CDR3 loop spans 15 amino acids. The germline CDR1 and CDR2 sequences are LNHDA and SQIVND (reference sequence). TCR beta CDR3 region amplification was performed from RNA transcripts. A set of HTBI primers served as the primers for a first-round RT-PCR of the TCR CDR3. Each CDR3 protein gets one entry after TCRdb re-called the multiplex PCR reads with MiXCR. There are around 800,000 distinct CDR3 sequences in the sample; 38% occur only once, and approximately 8.7% lies in the top ten. The chain carries TRBV19 and TRBJ2-2; 12 bases map to TRBD2. The sequence came from a man between 18 and 35 years old with Graves' hyperthyroidism. The sample taken for sequencing was blood. As DNA, the CDR3 is TGTGCCAGTAGTTGGACTAGCGGGGCGATCGGGGAGCTGTTTTTT. Protein product: CASSWTSGAIGELFF.